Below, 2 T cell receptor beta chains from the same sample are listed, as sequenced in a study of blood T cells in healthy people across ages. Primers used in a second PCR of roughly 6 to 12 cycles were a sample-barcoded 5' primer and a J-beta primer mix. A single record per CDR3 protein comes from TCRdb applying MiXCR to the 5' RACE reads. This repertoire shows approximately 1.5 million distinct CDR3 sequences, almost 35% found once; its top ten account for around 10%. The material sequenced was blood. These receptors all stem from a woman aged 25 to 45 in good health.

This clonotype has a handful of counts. For the CDR3, the DNA is TGCAGTGCTGGGACAAACAATCAGCCCCAGCATTTT. This gives the protein CSAGTNNQPQHF. This chain joins TRBV20-1 and TRBJ1-5, with a possible D match to TRBD1 (6 bases). The CDR3 sequence is 12 residues long. The ends were cut back, 5 bases at V and 3 bases at J, with 8 bases in the middle. Per the germline V gene, CDR1 is DFQATT and CDR2 is SNEGSKA (reference sequence).

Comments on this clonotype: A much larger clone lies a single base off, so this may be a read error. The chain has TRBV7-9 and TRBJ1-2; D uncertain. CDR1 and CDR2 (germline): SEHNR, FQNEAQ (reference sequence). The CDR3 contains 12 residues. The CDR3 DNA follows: TGTGCCAGCAACCTCGACAACTATGGCTGCACCTTC. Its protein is CASNLDNYGCTF.